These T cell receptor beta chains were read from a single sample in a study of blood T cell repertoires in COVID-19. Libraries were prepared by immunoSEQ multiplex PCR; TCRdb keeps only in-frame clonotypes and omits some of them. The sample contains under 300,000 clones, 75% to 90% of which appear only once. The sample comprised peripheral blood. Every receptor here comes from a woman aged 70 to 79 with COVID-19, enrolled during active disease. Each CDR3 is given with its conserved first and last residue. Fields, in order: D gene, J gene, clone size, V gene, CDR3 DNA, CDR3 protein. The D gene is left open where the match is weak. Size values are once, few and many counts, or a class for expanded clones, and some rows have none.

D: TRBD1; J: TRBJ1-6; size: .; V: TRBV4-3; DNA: TGCGCCAGCAGCCAAGAGGCTTCGGGACAGGGGGATTCACCCCTCCACTTT; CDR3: CASSQEASGQGDSPLHF
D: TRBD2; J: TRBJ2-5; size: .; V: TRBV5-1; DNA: TGCGCCAGCAGCTTGCCTCGGGGGGGAGTCCAAGAGACCCAGTACTTC; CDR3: CASSLPRGGVQETQYF
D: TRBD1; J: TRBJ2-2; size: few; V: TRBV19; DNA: TGTGCCAGTAGGATAGACAGGGGGAAAGTCGGGGAGCTGTTTTTT; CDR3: CASRIDRGKVGELFF
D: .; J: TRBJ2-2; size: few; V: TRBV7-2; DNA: TGTGCCAGCAGCTTTTTGTTCTCTGTGAACACCGGGGAGCTGTTTTTT; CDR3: CASSFLFSVNTGELFF
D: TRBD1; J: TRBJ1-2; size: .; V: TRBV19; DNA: TGTGCCAGTAGTACCCGGACAGGCTCTGGCTACACCTTC; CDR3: CASSTRTGSGYTF
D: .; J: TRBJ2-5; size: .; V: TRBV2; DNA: TGTGCCAACAATGGGGCCGCAAACCCCTATCAAGAGACCCAGTACTTC; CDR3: CANNGAANPYQETQYF
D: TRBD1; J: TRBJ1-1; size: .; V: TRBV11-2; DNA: TGTGCCAGCAGATCTGACAGGGGTGAAGCTTTCTTT; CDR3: CASRSDRGEAFF
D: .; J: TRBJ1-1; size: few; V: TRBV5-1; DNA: TGCGCCAGCAGCTTGGTCTTTCGGAACACTGAAGCTTTCTTT; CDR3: CASSLVFRNTEAFF
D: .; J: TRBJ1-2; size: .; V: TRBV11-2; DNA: TGTGCCAGCAGCTTACGGCCGGGGATAAGCTATGGCTACACCTTC; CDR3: CASSLRPGISYGYTF
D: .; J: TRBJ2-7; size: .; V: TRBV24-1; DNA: TGTGCCACCAGTGAGGCGGGGAGCGCCTACGAGCAGTACTTC; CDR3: CATSEAGSAYEQYF
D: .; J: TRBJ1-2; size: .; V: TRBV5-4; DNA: TGTGCCAGCAGCCTCCAGGAGGGGAATGGCTACACCTTC; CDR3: CASSLQEGNGYTF
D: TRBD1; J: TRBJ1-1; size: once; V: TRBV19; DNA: TGTGCCAGTAGTTTCCGGGACAGGGATCTCCTTGAAGCTTTCTTT; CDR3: CASSFRDRDLLEAFF
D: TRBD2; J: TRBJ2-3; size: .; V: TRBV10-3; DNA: TGTGCCATCAATCGAGCGGGGAACACAGATACGCAGTATTTT; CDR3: CAINRAGNTDTQYF
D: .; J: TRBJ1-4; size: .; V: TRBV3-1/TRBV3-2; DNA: TGTGCCAGCAGCCAAGAACGGGGGGCGGAAAAACTGTTTTTT; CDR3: CASSQERGAEKLFF
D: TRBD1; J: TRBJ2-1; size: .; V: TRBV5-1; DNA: TGCGCCAGCAGCTTGGCCCCGGGACAGGGGTACAATGAGCAGTTCTTC; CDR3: CASSLAPGQGYNEQFF
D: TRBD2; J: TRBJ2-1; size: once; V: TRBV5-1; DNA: TGCGCCAGCAGCTCGGCGACTAGCATCAATGAGCAGTTCTTC; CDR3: CASSSATSINEQFF
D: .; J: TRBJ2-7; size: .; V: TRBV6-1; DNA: TGTGCCAGCAGTGAACGGGGGGCAATTTACGAGCAGTACTTC; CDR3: CASSERGAIYEQYF
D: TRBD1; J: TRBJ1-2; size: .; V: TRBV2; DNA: TGTGCCAGCCGTACACAGGGGGCTCATGGCTACACCTTC; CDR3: CASRTQGAHGYTF
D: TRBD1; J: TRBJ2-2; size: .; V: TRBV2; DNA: TGTGCCAGTGAAACGGACAGGGGGGTCGCCGGGGAGCTGTTTTTT; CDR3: CASETDRGVAGELFF
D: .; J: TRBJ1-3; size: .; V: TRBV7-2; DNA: TGTGCCAGCAGCTTCGGGGGCACCATATATTTT; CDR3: CASSFGGTIYF
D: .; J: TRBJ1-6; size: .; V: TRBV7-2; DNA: TGTGCCAGCAGCGTAGACAGGAATCCTTATTCACCCCTCCACTTT; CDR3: CASSVDRNPYSPLHF
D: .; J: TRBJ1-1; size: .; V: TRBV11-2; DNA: TGTGCCAGCAGCCGGGTTGACGATAGTGAAGCTTTCTTT; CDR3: CASSRVDDSEAFF
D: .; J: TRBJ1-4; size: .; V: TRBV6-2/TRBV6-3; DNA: TGTGCCAGCAGCCCTCACGGAACTAATGAAAAACTGTTTTTT; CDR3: CASSPHGTNEKLFF
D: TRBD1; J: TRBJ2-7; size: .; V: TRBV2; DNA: TGTGCCAGCAGCGTGGACAGGTACGAGCAGTACTTC; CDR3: CASSVDRYEQYF
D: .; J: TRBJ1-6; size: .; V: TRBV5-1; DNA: TGCGCCAGCCCCCTCCATGAGGGGGGGAATTCACCCCTCCACTTT; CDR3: CASPLHEGGNSPLHF
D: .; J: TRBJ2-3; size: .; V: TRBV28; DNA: TGTGCCAGCAACGATAGACAGCCTAGCACAGATACGCAGTATTTT; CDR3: CASNDRQPSTDTQYF
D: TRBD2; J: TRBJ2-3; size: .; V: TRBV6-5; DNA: TGTGCCTCCCTAGCGGGGAGCACAGATACGCAGTATTTT; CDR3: CASLAGSTDTQYF
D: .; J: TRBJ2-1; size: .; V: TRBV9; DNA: TGTGCCAGCAGCCCCCGGGAGTCAGGGAACAATGAGCAGTTCTTC; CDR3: CASSPRESGNNEQFF
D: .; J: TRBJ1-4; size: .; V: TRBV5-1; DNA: TGCGCCAGCAAACCGACAGTGACTAATGAAAAACTGTTTTTT; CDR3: CASKPTVTNEKLFF
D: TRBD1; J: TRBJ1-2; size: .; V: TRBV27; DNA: TGTGCCAGCAGAGGATGGACAGGCGCTTTCTATGGCTACACCTTC; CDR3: CASRGWTGAFYGYTF
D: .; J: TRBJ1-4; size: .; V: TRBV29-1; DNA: TGCAGCGTTCTGGACACGGTGAGGGAAAAACTGTTTTTT; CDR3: CSVLDTVREKLFF
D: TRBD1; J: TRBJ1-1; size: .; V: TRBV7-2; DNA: TGTGCCAGCAGCTTAGAGGACAGGATTAACACTGAAGCTTTCTTT; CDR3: CASSLEDRINTEAFF
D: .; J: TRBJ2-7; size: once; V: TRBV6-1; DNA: TGTGCCAGCAGTGAGCAGGGGACATCGGCCATCGAGCAGTACTTC; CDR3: CASSEQGTSAIEQYF
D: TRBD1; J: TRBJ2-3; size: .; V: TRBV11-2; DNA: TGTGCCAGCAGCGTGGACAGGGGCACAGATACGCAGTATTTT; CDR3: CASSVDRGTDTQYF
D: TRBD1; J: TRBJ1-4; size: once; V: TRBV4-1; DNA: TGCGCCAGCAGCCGTCCGGGACAGAAGCCTGAAAAACTGTTTTTT; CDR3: CASSRPGQKPEKLFF
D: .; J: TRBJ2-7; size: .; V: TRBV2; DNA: TGTGCCAGCAGTGAAGCCGGGTGGTCCCTTTACGAGCAGTACTTC; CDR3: CASSEAGWSLYEQYF
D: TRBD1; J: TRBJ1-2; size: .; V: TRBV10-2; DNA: TGCGCCAGCAGTGAGTCGGCGGCAGGGGGCAGAAATGGCTACACCTTC; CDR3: CASSESAAGGRNGYTF
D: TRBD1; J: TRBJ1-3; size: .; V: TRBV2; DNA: TGTGCCAGCAGTGAATGGACAGGGCAAGGAAACACCATATATTTT; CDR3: CASSEWTGQGNTIYF
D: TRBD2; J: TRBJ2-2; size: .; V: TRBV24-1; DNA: TGTGCCACCAGTGCCATCGGGAGGGGTTACACCGGGGAGCTGTTTTTT; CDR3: CATSAIGRGYTGELFF
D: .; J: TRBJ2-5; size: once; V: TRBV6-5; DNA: TGTGCCAGCAGTTACTCCCCGGGAGAGACCCAGTACTTC; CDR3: CASSYSPGETQYF
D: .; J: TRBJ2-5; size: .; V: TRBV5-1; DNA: TGCGCCAGCAGCTTGGGGGGGCCCCGGGAGACCCAGTACTTC; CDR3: CASSLGGPRETQYF
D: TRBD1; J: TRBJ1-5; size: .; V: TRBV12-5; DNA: TGTGCTAGTGGTTGGACAGGTTCGAGCAATCAGCCCCAGCATTTT; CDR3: CASGWTGSSNQPQHF
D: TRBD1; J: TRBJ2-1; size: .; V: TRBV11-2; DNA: TGTGCCAGCAGCTGGACAGGGCCCAATGAGCAGTTCTTC; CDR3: CASSWTGPNEQFF
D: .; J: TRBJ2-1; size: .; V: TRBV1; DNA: TGCACCAGCAGCCTACTTAGCGGGGTGGGGCATGAGCAGTTCTTC; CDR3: CTSSLLSGVGHEQFF